Presented here are 32 T cell receptor beta chains from one specimen sequenced in a study of identical twins. MiXCR, applied by TCRdb to the 5' RACE reads, yields one record per CDR3 protein. The profile shows hundreds of thousands of distinct CDR3 sequences, 11% to 15% of them singletons. Source material: memory (CD45RO+) T cells sorted from blood. The source of these receptors is a woman under 30 in good health.

This rearrangement joins TRBV20-1 to TRBJ2-4; D unclear. CDR3 length: 14 amino acids. V was clipped by 6 bases and J by 3 bases, with 15 bases between them. Germline V CDR1 and CDR2: DFQATT, SNEGSKA (reference sequence). Here the CDR3 DNA reads TGCAGTGCACGCCTCAGTGGAATCAAAAACATTCAGTACTTC. Translating it yields CSARLSGIKNIQYF.

This clonotype was picked up a small number of times. The chain uses TRBV4-2 and TRBJ2-2; tentative D call: TRBD1 (5 bases). This CDR3 has 16 residues. Germline loops: CDR1 LGHNA, CDR2 YNFKEQ. The V and J ends lost 1 base and 3 bases respectively, with 12 bases between them. DNA of the CDR3: TGTGCCAGCAGCCAAGCGCAGGGAAGGGACACCGGGGAGCTGTTTTTT. Translated: CASSQAQGRDTGELFF.

In this sample, this clonotype turned up a few times. This chain uses TRBV12-3 or TRBV12-4 with TRBJ1-1, with 10 bases that match TRBD1. The V segment lost 5 bases and the J segment 3 bases; nucleotides outside the gene matches: 3. The CDR3 sequence is 14 residues long. The CDR3 sequence is CASSRQGAYTEAFF. The CDR3 DNA is TGTGCCAGCAGTCGACAGGGGGCGTACACTGAAGCTTTCTTT.

V and J are TRBV7-2 and TRBJ2-3; no clear D. The CDR3 spans 16 residues. From germline, CDR1 is SGHTA and CDR2 FQGNSA. Trimming cost V 3 bases and J 2 bases, with 15 bases left between them. DNA of the CDR3: TGTGCCAGCAGCTTTCGTTCTGGCGGTTACACAGATACGCAGTATTTT. It codes for CASSFRSGGYTDTQYF.

This clonotype appeared many times. The rearrangement joins TRBV20-1 to TRBJ1-6, with TRBD1 as a possible D gene (5 bases). Germline CDR1 DFQATT, CDR2 SNEGSKA (reference sequence). V lost 1 base, J lost 10 bases, and 17 bases lay in between. This CDR3 is 15 amino acids long. Written as DNA, the CDR3 is TGCAGTGCTAGAGGGGGGAGGACGCAAAGCTCACCCCTCCACTTT. Translated, it gives CSARGGRTQSSPLHF.

CDR3 region: CSSRSSGANVLTF. CDR3 sequence (DNA): TGCAGTTCCCGGAGCTCTGGGGCCAACGTCCTGACTTTC. The chain uses TRBV20-1 and TRBJ2-6; D ambiguous. This CDR3 is built from 13 residues. Germline V CDR1 and CDR2: DFQATT, SNEGSKA (reference sequence). V was shortened by 8 bases and J by 0 bases, with 8 bases between the two germline ends.

The table lists this clonotype with many counts. The rearrangement uses TRBV11-3 and TRBJ2-7; TRBD2 agrees at 9 bases. The CDR3 spans 14 residues. Losses at the gene ends were 5 bases for V and 5 bases for J; bases not matched to a gene: 7. Germline V lookup: CDR1 SGHNT, CDR2 YENEEA. CDR3 sequence reads: CASSPRLAAHEQYF. The CDR3 nucleotides read TGTGCCAGCAGCCCCAGACTAGCGGCCCACGAGCAGTACTTC.

In this sample, this clonotype turned up many times. The chain is built from TRBV5-1 and TRBJ1-1; D is unresolved. V lost 4 bases and J lost 8, with 18 bases in between. The V gene's germline CDR1 is SGHRS and CDR2 YFSETQ. This CDR3 is built from 14 residues. The CDR3 DNA reads as TGCGCCAGCAGCCCAACAGTGGGTACGACCGAAGCTTTCTTT. Translation: CASSPTVGTTEAFF.

This clonotype has a handful of counts. The chain has TRBV27 and TRBJ1-2; D may be TRBD1 (6 bases). This CDR3 has 18 amino acids. CDR1 is MNHEY and CDR2 is SMNVEV in the germline V gene (reference sequence). With 6 bases removed from V and 1 base from J, the gap between germline ends came to 24 bases. CDR3 nucleotide sequence: TGTGCCAGCAGACCCGGCCAGGGGCAACCCGGATTTAACTATGGCTACACCTTC. This translates into CASRPGQGQPGFNYGYTF.

This clonotype was observed a handful of times. This sequence joins TRBV5-1 and TRBJ2-3; a possible D gene is TRBD1 (6 bases). The CDR3 sequence is 14 residues long. Trimming took off 2 bases at V and 3 bases at J, with 10 bases between the two ends. Germline CDR1 is SGHRS and CDR2 is YFSETQ. CDR3 amino acids: CASSLGQPTDTQYF. As DNA, the CDR3 is TGCGCCAGCAGCTTAGGACAGCCGACAGATACGCAGTATTTT.

This clonotype turned up a few times. One end of the junction is discordant with germline, which a read error may explain. V is TRBV7-7 and J is TRBJ2-5; 14 nucleotides agree with TRBD2. This CDR3 contains 16 residues. Germline V gene lookup returns CDR1 SSHAT and CDR2 FNYEAQ (reference sequence). CDR3 sequence reads: CASSLGLAGAKETQYF. The CDR3 nucleotides are TGTGCTAGCAGCCTGGGACTAGCGGGGGCTAAAGAGACCCAGTACTTC. The entire variable domain, with the rest obtained from reference TRBV7-7 and TRBJ2-5, is as follows: GAGVSQSPRYKVTKRGQDVTLRCDPISSHATLYWYQQALGQGPEFLTYFNYEAQPDKSGLPSDRFSAERPEGSISTLTIQRTEQRDSAMYRCASSLGLAGAKETQYFGPGTRLLVL.

This chain connects TRBV20-1 to TRBJ2-4; D unresolved. Germline CDR1 is DFQATT and CDR2 is SNEGSKA (reference sequence). With 0 bases removed from V and 5 bases from J, the gap between germline ends came to 11 bases. This CDR3 region has 14 residues. The CDR3 DNA reads TGCAGTGCTAGAGATAGTATGGCTCAAAACATTCAGTACTTC. Its translation is CSARDSMAQNIQYF.

This clonotype was counted ten times or more. The chain employs TRBV5-1 and TRBJ2-2; no definite D call. Trimming took off 0 bases at V and 6 bases at J, with 3 bases between the two ends. The CDR3 consists of 12 residues. Germline CDR1 and CDR2: SGHRS and YFSETQ. The DNA for the CDR3 is TGCGCCAGCAGCTTGGTCTCCGGGGAGCTGTTTTTT. This sequence encodes CASSLVSGELFF.

This chain links TRBV5-6 with TRBJ2-7, with 7 nucleotides matching TRBD1. The V gene's germline CDR1 is SGHDT and CDR2 YYEEEE. With V trimmed by 3 bases and J by 6 bases, 27 bases remained unmatched. The CDR3 totals 20 residues. CDR3 sequence: CASSSTANPLFGTAVGEQYF. CDR3 coding DNA: TGTGCCAGCAGCTCGACCGCTAATCCCCTTTTCGGGACAGCGGTCGGCGAGCAGTACTTC.

This chain's CDR3 is CSAWAGGAETQYF. CDR3 coding DNA: TGCAGTGCATGGGCGGGGGGTGCGGAGACCCAGTACTTC. The chain joins TRBV20-1 to TRBJ2-5, with 8 bases lining up with TRBD2. CDR3 length equals 13 residues. The V segment lost 6 bases and the J segment 5 bases; nucleotides outside the gene matches: 8. Germline CDR1 reads DFQATT; CDR2 reads SNEGSKA (reference sequence).

V and J are TRBV7-9 and TRBJ2-7; TRBD2 matches 9 bases. The CDR3 totals 16 residues. The V and J ends lost 6 bases and 3 bases, in that order; junction bases with no gene match: 12. From germline, CDR1 is SEHNR and CDR2 FQNEAQ (reference sequence). The CDR3 loop is CASSSSMISGSYEQYF. The DNA for the CDR3 is TGTGCCAGCAGTTCCTCCATGATTAGCGGGAGCTACGAGCAGTACTTC.

This clonotype was counted only a few times. The V gene is TRBV5-1, the J gene TRBJ2-6; D remains ambiguous. The CDR3 spans 16 residues. From germline, CDR1 is SGHRS and CDR2 YFSETQ. V lost 0 bases and J 0 bases, leaving 7 bases between the germline ends. CDR3 region: CASSLVRSSGANVLTF. As DNA, the CDR3 is TGCGCCAGCAGCTTGGTCCGGAGCTCTGGGGCCAACGTCCTGACTTTC.

J is TRBJ2-7 and V is TRBV20-1, with a tentative D call TRBD2 (6 bases). CDR1 and CDR2 (germline): DFQATT, SNEGSKA (reference sequence). Between the trimmed V and J ends, which lost 3 bases and 3 bases, there was a span of 15 bases. This CDR3 region has 14 residues. This CDR3 reads CSASPRTTGYEQYF. CDR3 DNA: TGCAGTGCTAGTCCTCGGACTACCGGCTACGAGCAGTACTTC.

This clonotype was counted only a few times. The chain recombines TRBV29-1 with TRBJ1-2; 12 bases are shared with TRBD1. CDR3 length: 13 amino acids. The junction had 4 bases not matched to a gene; V was cut back by 7 bases and J by 4 bases. CDR1 and CDR2 (germline): SQVTM, ANQGSEA. CDR3 residues: CSAGTGGLYGYTF. CDR3 sequence (DNA): TGCAGCGCCGGGACAGGGGGCCTCTATGGCTACACCTTC.

This clonotype was detected a few times. The chain carries TRBV10-3 and TRBJ2-7, with D unresolved. The CDR3 consists of 12 residues. The germline V gene encodes CDR1 ENHRY and CDR2 SYGVKD. Trimming pared 8 bases from V and 3 bases from J, leaving 11 bases between. For the CDR3, the DNA is TGTGCCATCGGTAACGGCCGCTACGAGCAGTACTTC. Residues: CAIGNGRYEQYF.

This clonotype was seen a few times. The rearrangement joins TRBV7-2 to TRBJ2-7; D call uncertain. Between the trimmed V and J ends, which lost 2 bases and 2 bases, there was a span of 13 bases. Germline CDR1 reads SGHTA; CDR2 reads FQGNSA. This CDR3 contains 15 residues. The CDR3 DNA reads TGTGCCAGCAGCTTACTAGGCGGTCCGACCTACGAGCAGTACTTC. This encodes CASSLLGGPTYEQYF.

The chain is built from TRBV2 and TRBJ2-3; TRBD2 matches 8 bases. The CDR3 has 15 amino acids. The V segment lost 6 bases and the J segment 0 bases; nucleotides outside the gene matches: 5. Germline V gene data show CDR1 as SNHLY and CDR2 as FYNNEI. The CDR3 is CASRSGGGSTDTQYF. CDR3 in DNA: TGTGCCAGCAGGAGCGGGGGAGGCAGCACAGATACGCAGTATTTT. Complete variable domain (other parts from reference TRBV2 and TRBJ2-3): EPEVTQTPSHQVTQMGQEVILRCVPISNHLYFYWYRQILGQKVEFLVSFYNNEISEKSEIFDDQFSVERPDGSNFTLKIRSTKLEDSAMYFCASRSGGGSTDTQYFGPGTRLTVL.

This clonotype was recorded at least ten times. The chain employs TRBV20-1 and TRBJ1-4; possibly TRBD1 for D (6 bases). The V gene lost 2 bases and the J gene lost 3 bases, with 10 bases spanning the gap. The CDR3 spans 14 residues. CDR1 and CDR2 from the germline V gene are DFQATT and SNEGSKA (reference sequence). The CDR3 DNA follows: TGCAGTGCTAGACCACAGGGATCTAATGAAAAACTGTTTTTT. Its translation: CSARPQGSNEKLFF.

CDR3 protein: CASSLAGFGENNEQFF. CDR3 DNA: TGCGCCAGCAGCTTGGCCGGGTTTGGCGAGAACAATGAGCAGTTCTTC. This chain uses TRBV5-1 with TRBJ2-1; D is unclear. The CDR3 covers 16 residues. Germline values: CDR1 SGHRS, CDR2 YFSETQ. V lost 0 bases, J lost 5 bases, and 15 bases lay in between.

The rearrangement joins TRBV6-1 to TRBJ2-3; D is unresolved. Germline V gene data show CDR1 as MNHNS and CDR2 as SASEGT. This CDR3 is 14 amino acids long. V was trimmed by 7 bases and J by 4 bases, leaving 15 bases between them. The CDR3 nucleotides are TGTGCCAGCAAAGTTGAGAGTTGGGCAGATACGCAGTATTTT. It specifies CASKVESWADTQYF.

This clonotype has just a few counts. The chain is built from TRBV12-3 or TRBV12-4 and TRBJ1-3, with D perhaps TRBD1 (5 bases). The CDR3 consists of 16 residues. V was shortened by 3 bases and J by 0 bases, with 12 bases between the two germline ends. The CDR3 nucleotides read TGTGCCAGCAGTTTTAAGGGGTACAACTCTGGAAACACCATATATTTT. Its protein is CASSFKGYNSGNTIYF.

The sample holds a few counts of this clonotype. V and J are TRBV5-1 and TRBJ2-5; a possible D gene is TRBD2 (5 bases). CDR1 and CDR2 (germline): SGHRS, YFSETQ. The V gene lost 2 bases and the J gene lost 5 bases, with 10 bases spanning the gap. The CDR3 spans 13 residues. CDR3 in amino acids: CASSFERGETQYF. CDR3 bases: TGCGCCAGCAGCTTTGAACGCGGGGAGACCCAGTACTTC.

V is TRBV7-6 and J is TRBJ2-7; weak D call: TRBD2 (6 bases). Trimming took off 3 bases at V and 1 base at J, with 13 bases between the two ends. Germline V gene lookup returns CDR1 SGHVS and CDR2 FNYEAQ. The CDR3 has 15 residues. The CDR3 region has the DNA TGTGCCAGCAGCTTTTCTCGGGACTCATCCTACGAGCAGTACTTC. This gives the protein CASSFSRDSSYEQYF. The complete variable domain, with remaining parts taken from reference TRBV7-6 and TRBJ2-7, reads GAGVSQSPRYKVTKRGQDVALRCDPISGHVSLYWYRQALGQGPEFLTYFNYEAQQDKSGLPNDRFSAERPEGSISTLTIQRTEQRDSAMYRCASSFSRDSSYEQYFGPGTRLTVT.

This chain joins TRBV28 and TRBJ2-5, with 7 positions matching TRBD1. The CDR3 runs to 14 residues. Germline CDR1 MDHEN, CDR2 SYDVKM. After removal of 6 bases from V and 7 bases from J, the junction contained 11 bases not matched to a gene. CDR3 nucleotide sequence: TGTGCCAGCAGCAGAAGAGGGGGCGCCTGGACCCAGTACTTC. Residues: CASSRRGGAWTQYF.

In its sample, this clonotype was seen a few times. Here the CDR3 reads CASSLMAGGTYEQYF. In DNA form, the CDR3 reads TGTGCCAGCAGCTTAATGGCAGGGGGGACCTACGAGCAGTACTTC. The chain uses TRBV7-2 and TRBJ2-7, with a weak D call TRBD1 (7 bases). V lost 2 bases, J lost 2 bases, and 13 bases lay in between. The CDR3 totals 15 residues. Germline V CDR1 and CDR2: SGHTA, FQGNSA.

The rearrangement uses TRBV5-6 and TRBJ2-5; 12 bases match TRBD2. CDR1 and CDR2 from the germline V gene are SGHDT and YYEEEE. The CDR3 spans 15 residues. V trimming: 4 bases; J trimming: 5 bases; junction bases outside the gene matches: 6. This CDR3 is CASSLGLAGTETQYF. The CDR3 coding sequence is TGTGCCAGCAGCCTCGGACTAGCGGGGACGGAGACCCAGTACTTC.

This clonotype has more than one count but fewer than ten. The chain joins TRBV5-1 to TRBJ2-2, with D possibly being TRBD1 (6 bases). This CDR3 comprises 15 residues. Trimming stripped 9 bases from V and 1 base from J, with 16 bases between. Germline assignment: CDR1 SGHRS and CDR2 YFSETQ. The CDR3 sequence: CATTTSGQNTGELFF. The CDR3 nucleotides read TGCGCCACTACTACCTCGGGACAGAACACCGGGGAGCTGTTTTTT.